This TCR beta chain was sequenced in a study of blood T cell repertoires in COVID-19. The overall study: Sources were T cells, B-cell-depleted T cells, or PBMCs; the material itself was cDNA or gDNA.

The CDR3 totals 14 residues. V dropped 8 bases and J dropped 4; count of bases not matched to a gene: 6. Germline values: CDR1 LGHDT, CDR2 YNNKEL (reference sequence). In the source study's methods: Researchers report that nucleated cell counts were estimated from reference gene primer amplification. Assay: immunoSEQ multiplex PCR; the TCRdb copy retains only in-frame clones and omits some. V, J and clone size derive from that table, while D and trimming were established from the DNA sequence. The data contain about 90,000 clones, around 87% of them singletons. The sequenced sample was peripheral blood. J is TRBJ2-3 and V is TRBV3-1 (or the pseudogene TRBV3-2); 10 bases are shared with TRBD2. This receptor was identified in a human donor in a cohort sampled during active COVID-19. The CDR3 sequence is CASSAGGAADTQYF. The CDR3 DNA is TGTGCCAGCTCAGCGGGGGGGGCCGCAGATACGCAGTATTTT.